The clone carrying this TCR beta chain was recorded at least ten times. The antigen remains unidentified. TCRdb's copy holds only in-frame clones and misses some; the assay was immunoSEQ multiplex PCR. The data show some 140,000 clones, with about 90% seen just once and less than 7% held by the top ten. CDR1 MNHEY and CDR2 SMNVEV come from the germline V gene (reference sequence). The CDR3 totals 14 residues. After removal of 1 base from V and 8 bases from J, the junction contained 3 bases not matched to a gene. This sample is drawn from a study of T cell responses to AZD1222 COVID-19 vaccine. Overall study findings and caveats: Spike-specific TCR repertoires showed rising breadth and depth after two AZD1222 doses. Within unmutated variant regions lay the reported targets of nearly half of spike-specific TCRs. Across spike, vaccine-associated CD4 TCRs were found, dominant at 160-218 and 743-854. It was only after the peak T cell response that any repertoires were sampled.

The receptor's source is an adult in good health. The genes are TRBV27 and TRBJ1-2; 11 bases map to TRBD1. The sequenced sample was peripheral blood, obtained on day 0 of AZD1222 vaccination. The CDR3 reads CASSLWGQGDGYTF. CDR3 in DNA: TGTGCCAGCAGTTTATGGGGACAGGGGGACGGCTACACCTTC.